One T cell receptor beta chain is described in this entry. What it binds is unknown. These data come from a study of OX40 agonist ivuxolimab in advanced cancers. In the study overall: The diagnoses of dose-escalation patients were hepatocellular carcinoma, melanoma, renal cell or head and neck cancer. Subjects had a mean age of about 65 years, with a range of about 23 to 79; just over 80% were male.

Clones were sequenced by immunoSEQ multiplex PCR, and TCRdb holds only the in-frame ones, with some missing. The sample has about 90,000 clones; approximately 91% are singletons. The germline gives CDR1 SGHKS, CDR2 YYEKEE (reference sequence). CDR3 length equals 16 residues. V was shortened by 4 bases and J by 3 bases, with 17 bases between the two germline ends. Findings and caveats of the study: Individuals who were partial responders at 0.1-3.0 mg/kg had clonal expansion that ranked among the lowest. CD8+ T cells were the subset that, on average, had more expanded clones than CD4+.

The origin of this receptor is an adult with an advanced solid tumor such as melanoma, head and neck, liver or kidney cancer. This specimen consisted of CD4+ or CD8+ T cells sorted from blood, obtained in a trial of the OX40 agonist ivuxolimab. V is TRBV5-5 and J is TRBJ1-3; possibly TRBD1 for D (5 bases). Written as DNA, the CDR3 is TGTGCCAGCAGCCCACCCCCTTGGGGGGTTGGAAACACCATATATTTT. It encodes CASSPPPWGVGNTIYF. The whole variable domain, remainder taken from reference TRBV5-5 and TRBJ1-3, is DAGVTQSPTHLIKTRGQQVTLRCSPISGHKSVSWYQQVLGQGPQFIFQYYEKEERGRGNFPDRFSARQFPNYSSELNVNALLLGDSALYLCASSPPPWGVGNTIYFGEGSWLTVV.